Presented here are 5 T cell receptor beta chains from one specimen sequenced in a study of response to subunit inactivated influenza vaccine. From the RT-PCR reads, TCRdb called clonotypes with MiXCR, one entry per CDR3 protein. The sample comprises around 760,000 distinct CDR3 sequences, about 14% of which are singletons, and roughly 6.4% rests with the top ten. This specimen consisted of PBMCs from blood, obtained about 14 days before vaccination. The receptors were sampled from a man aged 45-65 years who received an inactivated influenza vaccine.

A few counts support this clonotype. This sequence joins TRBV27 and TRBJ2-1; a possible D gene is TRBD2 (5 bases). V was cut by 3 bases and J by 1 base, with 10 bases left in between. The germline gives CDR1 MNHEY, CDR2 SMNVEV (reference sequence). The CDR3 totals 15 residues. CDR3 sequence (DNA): TGTGCCAGCAGTTTTGGCCTAGCTTCCTACAATGAGCAGTTCTTC. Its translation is CASSFGLASYNEQFF.

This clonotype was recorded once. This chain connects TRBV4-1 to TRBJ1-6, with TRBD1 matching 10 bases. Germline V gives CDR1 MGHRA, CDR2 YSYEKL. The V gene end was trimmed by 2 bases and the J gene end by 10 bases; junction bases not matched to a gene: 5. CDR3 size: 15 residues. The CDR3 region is CASSQPGQGRSPLHF. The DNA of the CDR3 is TGCGCCAGCAGCCAACCGGGACAGGGGCGCTCACCCCTCCACTTT.

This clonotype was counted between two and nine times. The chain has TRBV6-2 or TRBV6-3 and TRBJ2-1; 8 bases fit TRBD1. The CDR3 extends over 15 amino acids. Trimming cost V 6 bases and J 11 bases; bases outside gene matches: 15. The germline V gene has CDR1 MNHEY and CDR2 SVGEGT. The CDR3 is CASSVPGTGAYKQFF. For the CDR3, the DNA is TGTGCCAGCAGCGTCCCAGGGACAGGCGCCTATAAGCAGTTCTTC.

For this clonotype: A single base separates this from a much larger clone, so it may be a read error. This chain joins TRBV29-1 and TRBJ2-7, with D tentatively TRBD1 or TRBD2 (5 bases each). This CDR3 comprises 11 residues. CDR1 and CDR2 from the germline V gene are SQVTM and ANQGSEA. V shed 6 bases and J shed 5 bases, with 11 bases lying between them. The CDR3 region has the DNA TGCAGCGTCCGGGACCCTCACGAGCAGTACTTC. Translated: CSVRDPHEQYF.

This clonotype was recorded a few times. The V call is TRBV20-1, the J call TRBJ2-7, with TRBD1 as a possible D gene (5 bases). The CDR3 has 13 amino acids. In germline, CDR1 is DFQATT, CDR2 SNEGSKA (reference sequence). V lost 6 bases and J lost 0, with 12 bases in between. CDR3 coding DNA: TGCAGTGCCAGCAGGGCTAACTCCTACGAGCAGTACTTC. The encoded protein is CSASRANSYEQYF.